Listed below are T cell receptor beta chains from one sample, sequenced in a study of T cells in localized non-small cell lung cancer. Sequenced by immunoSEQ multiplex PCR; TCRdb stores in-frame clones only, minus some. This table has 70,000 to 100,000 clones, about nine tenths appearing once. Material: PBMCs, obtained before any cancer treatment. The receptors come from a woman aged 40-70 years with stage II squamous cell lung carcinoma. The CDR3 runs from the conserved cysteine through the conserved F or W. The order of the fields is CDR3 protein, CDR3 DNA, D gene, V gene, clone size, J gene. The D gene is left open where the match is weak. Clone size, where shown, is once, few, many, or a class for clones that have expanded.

CATSSQGNTIYF TGTGCCACCAGCAGCCAGGGAAACACCATATATTTT NA TRBV15 NA TRBJ1-3
CASSTGFSYNEQFF TGTGCCAGCAGCACAGGGTTCTCCTACAATGAGCAGTTCTTC NA TRBV13 NA TRBJ2-1
CASRVTDHRNYGYTF TGTGCCAGCAGGGTTACGGACCACCGGAACTATGGCTACACCTTC NA TRBV6-4 NA TRBJ1-2
CASSWASGGTEAFF TGTGCCAGCAGTTGGGCCTCAGGAGGCACTGAAGCTTTCTTT NA TRBV27 once TRBJ1-1
CASGLGQGNQPQHF TGTGCCAGCGGGTTGGGACAGGGCAATCAGCCCCAGCATTTT TRBD1 TRBV6-5 NA TRBJ1-5
CASSLFRTSTNTDTQYF TGTGCCAGCAGCTTGTTCCGGACTAGCACGAACACAGATACGCAGTATTTT TRBD2 TRBV11-1 NA TRBJ2-3
CASSLVPGESYGYTF TGCGCCAGCAGCTTGGTACCGGGGGAGAGCTATGGCTACACCTTC NA TRBV5-1 NA TRBJ1-2
CASKGRANYGYTF TGTGCCAGTAAGGGCAGAGCTAACTATGGCTACACCTTC NA TRBV19 NA TRBJ1-2
CASSEALWTSGGRETQYF TGTGCCAGCAGTGAAGCGCTTTGGACTAGCGGGGGTCGCGAGACCCAGTACTTC TRBD2 TRBV2 NA TRBJ2-5
CASSPTPFGEQYF TGTGCCAGCAGCCCGACACCCTTCGGGGAGCAGTACTTC NA TRBV6-5 NA TRBJ2-5
CASSLQVGQEKLFF TGCGCCAGCAGCCTACAGGTCGGTCAGGAAAAACTGTTTTTT NA TRBV5-1 NA TRBJ1-4
CASRGQGDLSEQYF TGCGCCAGCAGGGGCCAGGGAGATCTGTCCGAGCAGTACTTC NA TRBV4-1 NA TRBJ2-7
CASSPGQSYYGYTF TGTGCCAGCAGCCCGGGCCAGAGTTACTATGGCTACACCTTC NA TRBV6-4 NA TRBJ1-2
CATRSGALYEQYF TGTGCCACCAGGTCAGGAGCTCTCTACGAGCAGTACTTC NA TRBV15 NA TRBJ2-7
CASGLRENQPQHF TGTGCTAGTGGTTTGAGGGAGAATCAGCCCCAGCATTTT NA TRBV12-5 NA TRBJ1-5
CASTRGAREQYF TGTGCCAGCACCCGGGGGGCTCGGGAGCAGTACTTC NA TRBV6-1 once TRBJ2-7
CASSYRYGSSYEQYF TGTGCCAGCAGTTACCGGTACGGAAGCTCCTACGAGCAGTACTTC NA TRBV6-5 NA TRBJ2-7
CASSVLGQGFGYTF TGTGCCAGCAGTGTCTTGGGACAGGGATTTGGCTACACCTTC TRBD1 TRBV2 once TRBJ1-2
CASSSLKGVNYGYTF TGTGCCAGCAGTTCGCTGAAAGGGGTTAACTATGGCTACACCTTC NA TRBV6-5 NA TRBJ1-2
CASSRDSYNQPQHF TGTGCCAGTAGTAGGGACTCATACAATCAGCCCCAGCATTTT NA TRBV19 NA TRBJ1-5
CASSLEGRPNTGELFF TGTGCCAGCAGCCTAGAAGGACGGCCAAACACCGGGGAGCTGTTTTTT NA TRBV5-6 NA TRBJ2-2
CASSSSYRQGTVTEAFF TGTGCCAGCAGCTCCTCTTACCGACAGGGGACGGTCACTGAAGCTTTCTTT TRBD1 TRBV11-3 NA TRBJ1-1
CASSSTGASSGANVLTF TGCGCCAGCAGCAGCACAGGGGCGTCCTCTGGGGCCAACGTCCTGACTTTC TRBD1 TRBV5-1 NA TRBJ2-6
CASSLRGTGSNQPQHF TGTGCCAGCAGTCTTAGGGGAACCGGTAGCAATCAGCCCCAGCATTTT NA TRBV27 NA TRBJ1-5
CASSLKVYTEAFF TGTGCCAGCAGTTTAAAGGTTTACACTGAAGCTTTCTTT NA TRBV28 NA TRBJ1-1
CASSVGGSGQPQHF TGTGCCAGCAGCGTAGGAGGGTCGGGACAGCCCCAGCATTTT NA TRBV9 NA TRBJ1-5
CASSRLGPGQPQHF TGTGCCAGCAGCCGCCTTGGTCCCGGTCAGCCCCAGCATTTT NA TRBV7-9 NA TRBJ1-5